These T cell receptor beta chains were read from a single sample in a study of control samples from healthy donors and cancer patients. Method: immunoSEQ multiplex PCR; TCRdb's copy keeps in-frame clones and lacks some. The table shows 100,000 to 150,000 clones, with approximately 90% occurring only once. Sequenced material: blood. The source is a man between 18 and 35 years old in good health. Both conserved end residues are part of each CDR3. Each record gives: J gene, V gene, CDR3 protein.

TRBJ1-5	TRBV27	CASSPGTGNQPQHF
TRBJ2-2	TRBV30	CAWSVGAGIPGELFF
TRBJ1-4	TRBV11-2	CASSSLRGWREKLFF
TRBJ2-1	TRBV6-5	CASSYSNQGRVNEQFF
TRBJ1-1	TRBV14	CASSQYRGSGTEAFF
TRBJ2-6	TRBV12-3/TRBV12-4	CASSSGANVLTF
TRBJ2-5	TRBV15	CATSRGMGTGEETQYF
TRBJ2-7	TRBV10-3	CAITFDREGTYEQYF
TRBJ1-6	TRBV5-1	CASSLGRGLNSPLHF
TRBJ2-1	TRBV12-3/TRBV12-4	CASGSGGAEEQFF
TRBJ1-6	TRBV6-5	CASSYSRVHSPLHF
TRBJ2-3	TRBV24-1	CATSLGGSGANTDTQYF
TRBJ2-2	TRBV7-2	CASSRKTGTSTGELFF
TRBJ2-3	TRBV6-5	CASLGLAGGTDTQYF
TRBJ2-2	TRBV5-6	CASSRVDRGWNGELFF
TRBJ1-1	TRBV15	CATSSYTEAFF
TRBJ2-3	TRBV5-1	CASSLLGRRTDTQYF
TRBJ2-2	TRBV19	CATGLAGWTGELFF
TRBJ2-4	TRBV6-1	CASSEGLAGGPKNIQYF
TRBJ1-6	TRBV2	CASSVALSSYNSPLHF
TRBJ1-2	TRBV29-1	CSVERGDYGYTF
TRBJ2-5	TRBV30	CACEAGGDQETQYF
TRBJ2-5	TRBV5-1	CASSAPGQGVQETQYF
TRBJ2-1	TRBV7-3	CASSLKGANEQFF
TRBJ2-5	TRBV7-9	CASSLGGRETQYF
TRBJ2-3	TRBV27	CASSPWTRGTDTQYF
TRBJ2-1	TRBV12-3/TRBV12-4	CASSPRLVYEQFF
TRBJ2-7	TRBV6-5	CASSSPGTSFSYEQYF
TRBJ2-5	TRBV7-3	CASSPRTGEETQYF
TRBJ1-1	TRBV6-1	CASSESWVSDVEAFF
TRBJ1-4	TRBV9	CASSVGKETNEKLFF
TRBJ2-7	TRBV7-9	CASSPPGLAYEQYF
TRBJ2-5	TRBV3-1/TRBV3-2	CASSQLLPGVGETQYF
TRBJ1-6	TRBV7-3	CASSHRVGNSPLHF
TRBJ2-3	TRBV11-2	CASSLDRVWAKSSTDTQYF
TRBJ1-4	TRBV12-3/TRBV12-4	CASTNNEKLFF
TRBJ1-5	TRBV10-3	CAISKLPTENSNQPQHF
TRBJ1-1	TRBV6-2/TRBV6-3	CASSSNRGWLENTEAFF
TRBJ1-2	TRBV6-5	CASSPRRTTNYGYTF
TRBJ1-5	TRBV7-9	CASSLGSGPSNQPQHF
TRBJ2-5	TRBV5-1	CASSFGGQETQYF
TRBJ2-7	TRBV6-5	CASSWGQGRSYEQYF
TRBJ2-7	TRBV11-2	CASRSTGDEQYF
TRBJ2-1	TRBV27	CASSSKQAFSYNEQFF
TRBJ1-1	TRBV12-3/TRBV12-4	CASWGRWNTEAFF
TRBJ1-4	TRBV5-5	CASSSRTVRTNEKLFF
TRBJ1-2	TRBV2	CASGSARYPLYGYTF
TRBJ1-1	TRBV12-3/TRBV12-4	CASIEGMNTEAFF
TRBJ2-4	TRBV4-1	CASSPSRGRARNIQYF
TRBJ2-1	TRBV13	CASSSLAGGTYNEQFF
TRBJ1-2	TRBV30	CAWSVGGGGRSNYGYTF
TRBJ1-3	TRBV19	CASSIGQPGNTIYF
TRBJ2-7	TRBV19	CASSISDRGYEQYF
TRBJ2-7	TRBV5-6	CASSDLGQSSYEQYF